The clone carrying this T cell receptor beta chain occurred a few times. Its specificity is unknown. Vbeta (60) and Jbeta (13) primers were used in the PCR. The data were produced by immunoSEQ multiplex PCR, yet TCRdb's version contains in-frame clones alone and is incomplete. This table has approximately 290,000 clones, 80% appearing once. The V end was cut by 4 bases, the J end by 5 bases, with 9 bases between. Germline CDR1 MDHEN, CDR2 SYDVKM. There are 13 residues in the CDR3. The data were taken from a study of cytomegalovirus exposure and HLA in healthy donors. Broader study findings: It was reportedly the case that the classifier diagnosed cytomegalovirus status with high specificity and sensitivity. The majority of CMV-associated TCR beta chains were reported as apparently HLA-restricted in a later analysis. No immune exposure information besides CMV serostatus was available.

The chain employs TRBV28 and TRBJ1-5, with D possibly TRBD1 on 6 matching bases. This receptor was taken from a girl aged 2-15 years in good health and CMV-seronegative. Material for sequencing was PBMCs. CDR3 region: CASSSQGHQPQHF. For the CDR3, the DNA is TGTGCCAGCAGTTCCCAGGGGCATCAGCCCCAGCATTTT.